A selection of T cell receptor beta chains follows, all from one sample in a study of blood T cell repertoires in COVID-19. Assay used: immunoSEQ multiplex PCR; TCRdb lists only in-frame clones, some missing. The table includes some 87,000 clones, about 85% detected once. Sample: peripheral blood. These TCRs come from an elderly man with active or convalescent COVID-19. Each CDR3 is given with its conserved first and last residue. D genes are given only for firm matches. Some rows have no size entry. The others give once, few or many, or a class for an expanded clone.

D,V,size,J,DNA,CDR3
NA,TRBV27,NA,TRBJ1-5,TGTGCCAGCAGTATTTTAGGGGGGGGCAATCAGCCCCAGCATTTT,CASSILGGGNQPQHF
TRBD1,TRBV7-2,NA,TRBJ1-4,TGTGCCAGCAGCTTGGTGACAGGGTCTGATGAAAAACTGTTTTTT,CASSLVTGSDEKLFF
NA,TRBV15,NA,TRBJ1-2,TGTGCCACCAGCAGGGGAAATCAGGGCCTGCGGGGCTACACCTTC,CATSRGNQGLRGYTF
NA,TRBV7-2,NA,TRBJ2-1,TGTGCCAGCAGCTTCAGGGGCGGCGATGAGCAGTTCTTC,CASSFRGGDEQFF
NA,TRBV2,few,TRBJ1-2,TGTGCCACCCAACAGGGCGGCTATGGCTACACCTTC,CATQQGGYGYTF
NA,TRBV5-1,NA,TRBJ1-1,TGCGCCAGCAGCTTAGGCGCAGGGACAAACACTGAAGCTTTCTTT,CASSLGAGTNTEAFF
TRBD2,TRBV6-6,NA,TRBJ2-2,TGTGCCAGCAGTCGCCTCGGACTAGCGGGGGGGCGATGGGAGCTGTTTTTT,CASSRLGLAGGRWELFF
NA,TRBV19,NA,TRBJ2-7,TGTGCCAGTCGGGCGTCGGGGACCTACGAGCAGTACTTC,CASRASGTYEQYF
NA,TRBV6-2/TRBV6-3,NA,TRBJ2-2,TGTGCCAGCAGTTACTCAACGGGACACCTCACCGGGGAGCTGTTTTTT,CASSYSTGHLTGELFF
NA,TRBV25-1,NA,TRBJ1-2,TGTGCCAGCAGTACGGACAGAACTAACTATGGCTACACCTTC,CASSTDRTNYGYTF
NA,TRBV5-5,NA,TRBJ2-1,TGTGCCAGCAGCCCCCGGGGGGACACAAATGAGCAGTTCTTC,CASSPRGDTNEQFF
TRBD2,TRBV6-2/TRBV6-3,NA,TRBJ2-1,TGTGCCAGCAGCTTAGCGGGGGGGCTTAATGAGCAGTTCTTC,CASSLAGGLNEQFF
TRBD2,TRBV10-3,NA,TRBJ2-5,TGTGCCATCAGTGAGTCAACTAGCGGACAAGAGACCCAGTACTTC,CAISESTSGQETQYF
TRBD2,TRBV18,NA,TRBJ2-2,TGTGCCAGCTCACCAACTAGCGGGGGGACCGGCGGGGAGCTGTTTTTT,CASSPTSGGTGGELFF
NA,TRBV10-3,NA,TRBJ2-7,TGTGCCATCAGTGATTGGGGGGTCGAGCAGTACTTC,CAISDWGVEQYF
NA,TRBV11-2,NA,TRBJ1-6,TGTGCCAGCAGCTTTGGGCGGGTGGATTCACCCCTCCACTTT,CASSFGRVDSPLHF
NA,TRBV6-5,NA,TRBJ1-4,TGTGCCAGCAGTTACTACGGGAGCCATAATGAAAAACTGTTTTTT,CASSYYGSHNEKLFF
NA,TRBV3-1/TRBV3-2,NA,TRBJ1-4,TGTGCCAGCAGCCTTCGACAGTCTGGAAATGAAAAACTGTTTTTT,CASSLRQSGNEKLFF
TRBD2,TRBV28,NA,TRBJ2-7,TGTGCCAGCACGTTAGCGGGCGACGAGCAGTACTTC,CASTLAGDEQYF
TRBD2,TRBV11-3,NA,TRBJ2-1,TGTGCCAGCAGCTCGGGAGGATCCTACAATGAGCAGTTCTTC,CASSSGGSYNEQFF
TRBD2,TRBV6-2/TRBV6-3,once,TRBJ2-5,TGTGCCAGCAGTGCCTCTAGCGGGGGGGCGATTCAGACCCAGTACTTC,CASSASSGGAIQTQYF
NA,TRBV5-5,NA,TRBJ1-6,TGTGCCAGCAGCTTGGGTGGGAGCTCCTATAATTCACCCCTCCACTTT,CASSLGGSSYNSPLHF
NA,TRBV5-4,NA,TRBJ1-2,TGTGCCAGCAGCCCGCCTTCTAGGAATGGCTACACCTTC,CASSPPSRNGYTF
NA,TRBV5-1,NA,TRBJ2-5,TGCGCCAGCAGCTTGGAGGGGTCGGGGACCCAGTACTTC,CASSLEGSGTQYF
TRBD1,TRBV19,NA,TRBJ1-3,TGTGCCAGTAGTAAGACAGGGGACTCTGGAAACACCATATATTTT,CASSKTGDSGNTIYF
NA,TRBV28,NA,TRBJ1-5,TGTGCCAGCAGTTTATGGGGGCCCAATCAGCCCCAGCATTTT,CASSLWGPNQPQHF
TRBD2,TRBV2,once,TRBJ2-7,TGTGCCAGCAGTACCATAGCGGGGGGTTCCTACGAGCAGTACTTC,CASSTIAGGSYEQYF
TRBD1,TRBV29-1,NA,TRBJ1-2,TGCAGCGCGGGATTAAGACAGGGCAGAGCTAACTATGGCTACACCTTC,CSAGLRQGRANYGYTF
NA,TRBV6-2/TRBV6-3,NA,TRBJ2-3,TGTGCCAGCAGTTACGGGGGGAGCCGGGGGACGCAGTATTTT,CASSYGGSRGTQYF
NA,TRBV5-1,few,TRBJ1-1,TGCGCCAGCAGCTTGATTCAGGGGAGTACCATGAACACTGAAGCTTTCTTT,CASSLIQGSTMNTEAFF
TRBD2,TRBV5-1,NA,TRBJ2-2,TGCGCCAGCAGCCCGGGACTAGCGGGGGGGCCGAACACCGGGGAGCTGTTTTTT,CASSPGLAGGPNTGELFF
NA,TRBV6-1,NA,TRBJ2-1,TGTGCCAGCAGTGAAACAACAGCCTACAATGAGCAGTTCTTC,CASSETTAYNEQFF
TRBD1,TRBV30,NA,TRBJ2-2,TGTGCCTGGAGTGTAGGGAGCAGTGGACAGGGCGACACCGGGGAGCTGTTTTTT,CAWSVGSSGQGDTGELFF
NA,TRBV19,NA,TRBJ1-5,TGTGCCAGTGGAGTTACGGGGGTCCCCAATCAGCCCCAGCATTTT,CASGVTGVPNQPQHF
NA,TRBV21-1,NA,TRBJ1-2,TGTGCCAGCAGCAAAGGACGGACAGGAGCTATCTATGGCTACACCTTC,CASSKGRTGAIYGYTF
NA,TRBV6-2/TRBV6-3,NA,TRBJ2-7,TGTGCCAGCAGCCAGACGGGACATAAAAAGTTACAGCAGTACTTC,CASSQTGHKKLQQYF
TRBD1,TRBV19,NA,TRBJ1-5,TGTGCCAGTAGTTTCTCCGGGACAGGAAATAGCAATCAGCCCCAGCATTTT,CASSFSGTGNSNQPQHF